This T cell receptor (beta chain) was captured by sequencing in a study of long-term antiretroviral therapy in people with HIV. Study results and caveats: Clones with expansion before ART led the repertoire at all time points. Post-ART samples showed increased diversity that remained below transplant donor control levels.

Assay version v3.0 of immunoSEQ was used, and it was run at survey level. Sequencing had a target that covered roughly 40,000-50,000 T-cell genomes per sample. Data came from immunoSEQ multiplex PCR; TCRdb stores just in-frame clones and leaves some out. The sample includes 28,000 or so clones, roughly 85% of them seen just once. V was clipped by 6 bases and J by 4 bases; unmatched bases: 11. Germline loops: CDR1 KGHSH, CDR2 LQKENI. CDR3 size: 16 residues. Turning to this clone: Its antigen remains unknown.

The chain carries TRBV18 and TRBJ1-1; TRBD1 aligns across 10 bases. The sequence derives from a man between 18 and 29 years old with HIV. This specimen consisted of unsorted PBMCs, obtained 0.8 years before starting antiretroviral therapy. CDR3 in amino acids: CASSTAPDRGFTEAFF. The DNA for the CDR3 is TGTGCCAGCTCGACCGCCCCGGACAGGGGGTTCACTGAAGCTTTCTTT.